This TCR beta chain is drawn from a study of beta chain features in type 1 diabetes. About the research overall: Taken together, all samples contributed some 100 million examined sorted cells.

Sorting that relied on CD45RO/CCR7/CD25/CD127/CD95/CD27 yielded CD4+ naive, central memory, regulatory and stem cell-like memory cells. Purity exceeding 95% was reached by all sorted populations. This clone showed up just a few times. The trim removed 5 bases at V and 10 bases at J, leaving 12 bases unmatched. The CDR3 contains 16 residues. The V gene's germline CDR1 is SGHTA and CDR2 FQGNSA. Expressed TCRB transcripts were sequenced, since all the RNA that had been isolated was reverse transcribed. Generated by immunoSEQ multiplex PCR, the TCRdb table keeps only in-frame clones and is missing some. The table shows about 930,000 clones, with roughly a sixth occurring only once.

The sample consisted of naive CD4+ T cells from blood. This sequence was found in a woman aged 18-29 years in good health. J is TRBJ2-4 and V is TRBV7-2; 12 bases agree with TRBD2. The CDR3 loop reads CASSPHQDLAGGIQYF. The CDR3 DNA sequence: TGTGCCAGCAGCCCCCACCAAGACCTAGCGGGAGGGATTCAGTACTTC.